This T cell receptor beta chain was sequenced for a study of control samples from healthy donors and cancer patients. This clone was picked up one time. This table comes from immunoSEQ multiplex PCR, and its TCRdb copy is limited to in-frame clones, with some not included. The sample holds 150,000 to 160,000 clones, over 85% seen once. The CDR3 spans 14 residues. V was shortened by 5 bases and J by 6 bases, with 17 bases between the two germline ends. Germline-derived CDR1 and CDR2 are PRHDT and FYEKMQ (reference sequence). Sequencing was carried out using blood. This clonotype originated in a man aged 35 to 55 in good health. The rearrangement links TRBV13 to TRBJ2-7; no definite D call. The CDR3 DNA is TGTGCCAGCAGCCATGCGAATAGTGACGCCGAGCAGTACTTC. Encoded protein: CASSHANSDAEQYF.